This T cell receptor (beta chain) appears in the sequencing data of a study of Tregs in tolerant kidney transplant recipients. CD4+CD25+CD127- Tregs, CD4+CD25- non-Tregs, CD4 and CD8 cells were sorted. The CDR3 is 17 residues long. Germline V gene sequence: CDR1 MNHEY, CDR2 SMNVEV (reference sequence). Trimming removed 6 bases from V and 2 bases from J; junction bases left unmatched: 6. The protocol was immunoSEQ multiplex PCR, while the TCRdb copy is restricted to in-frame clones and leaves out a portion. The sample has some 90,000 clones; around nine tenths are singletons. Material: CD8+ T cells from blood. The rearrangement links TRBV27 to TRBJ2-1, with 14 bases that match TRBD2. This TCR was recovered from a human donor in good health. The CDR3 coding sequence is TGTGCCAGCAGCCGTTCGGGACTAGCGGGAGCCTACAATGAGCAGTTCTTC. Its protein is CASSRSGLAGAYNEQFF.